This TCR beta chain derives from a study of cytomegalovirus exposure and HLA in healthy donors. General observations from the study: Accurate prediction of most subjects' HLA-A and HLA-B alleles from TCR beta sequences was reported.

The CDR3 covers 15 residues. Germline trimming cut 3 bases from V and 6 bases from J; bases unmatched to any gene: 10. The germline CDR1 and CDR2 sequences are KGHSH and LQKENI. Concerning this clone itself: The antigen remains unidentified.

PCR employed 60 Vbeta and 13 Jbeta primers. The assay was immunoSEQ multiplex PCR, and TCRdb's table has in-frame clones only and misses some. The specimen's table records 45,000 to 60,000 clones. Source material: PBMCs. This clonotype was sampled from a woman between 35 and 50 years old in good health and CMV-seronegative. The rearrangement uses TRBV18 and TRBJ2-7; 8 bases match TRBD1. The CDR3 DNA follows: TGTGCCAGCTCACCTGAGAAGGACAGGGCTCTCGAGCAGTACTTC. Translation gives CASSPEKDRALEQYF.